This TCR beta chain was sequenced in a study of T cell clones after liver transplantation. Assay: immunoSEQ multiplex PCR; the TCRdb copy retains only in-frame clones and omits some. The sample has under 60,000 clones, more than 70% seen once. This CDR3 spans 13 amino acids. Germline CDR1 WSHSY, CDR2 SAAADI. The germline V and J ends were trimmed by 6 bases and 2 bases, with 9 bases remaining between them. The receptor was isolated from a human patient who received a liver transplant. Some T cells may have originated in the graft donor. The genes are TRBV10-2 and TRBJ2-3; the D gene is possibly TRBD2 (5 bases). Sequences were derived from CD4+ T cells from blood, sampled at the 22-month timepoint. The CDR3 DNA follows: TGCGCCAGCAGAGGACTGCTCACAGATACGCAGTATTTT. It specifies CASRGLLTDTQYF.